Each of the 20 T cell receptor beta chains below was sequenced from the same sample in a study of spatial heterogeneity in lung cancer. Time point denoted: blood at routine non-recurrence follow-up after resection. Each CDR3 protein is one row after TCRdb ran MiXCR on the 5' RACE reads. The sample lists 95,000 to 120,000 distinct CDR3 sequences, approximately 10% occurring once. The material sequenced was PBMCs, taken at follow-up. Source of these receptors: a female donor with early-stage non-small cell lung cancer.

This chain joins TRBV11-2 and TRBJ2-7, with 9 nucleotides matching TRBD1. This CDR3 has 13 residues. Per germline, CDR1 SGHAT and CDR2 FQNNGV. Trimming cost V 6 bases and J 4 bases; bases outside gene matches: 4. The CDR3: CASRWTGVYEQYF. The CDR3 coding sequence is TGTGCCAGCAGATGGACAGGGGTATACGAGCAGTACTTC.

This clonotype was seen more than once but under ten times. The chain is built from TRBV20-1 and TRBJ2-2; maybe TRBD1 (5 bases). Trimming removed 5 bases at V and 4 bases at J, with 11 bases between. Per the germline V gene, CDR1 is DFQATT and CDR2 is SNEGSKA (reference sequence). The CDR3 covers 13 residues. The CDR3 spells CSAPRVPTGELFF. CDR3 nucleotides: TGCAGTGCTCCCAGGGTCCCCACCGGGGAGCTGTTTTTT.

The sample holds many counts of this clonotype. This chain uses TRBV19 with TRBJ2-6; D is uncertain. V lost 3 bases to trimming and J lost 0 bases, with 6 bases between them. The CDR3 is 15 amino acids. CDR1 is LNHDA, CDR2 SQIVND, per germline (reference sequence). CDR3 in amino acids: CASSILNSGANVLTF. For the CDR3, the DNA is TGTGCCAGTAGTATTTTGAACTCTGGGGCCAACGTCCTGACTTTC.

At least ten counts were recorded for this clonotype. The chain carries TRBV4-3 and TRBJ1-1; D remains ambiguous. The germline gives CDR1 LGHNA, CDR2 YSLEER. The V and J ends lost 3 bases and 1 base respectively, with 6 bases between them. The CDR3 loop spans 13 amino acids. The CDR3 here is CASSQDSNTEAFF. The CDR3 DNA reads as TGCGCCAGCAGCCAGGACTCGAACACTGAAGCTTTCTTT.

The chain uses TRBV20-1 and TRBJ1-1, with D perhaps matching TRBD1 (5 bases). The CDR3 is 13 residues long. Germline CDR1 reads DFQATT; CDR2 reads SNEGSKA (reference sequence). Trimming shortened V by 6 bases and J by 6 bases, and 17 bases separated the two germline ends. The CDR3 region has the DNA TGCAGTGCCCCGGACAAGCGGATCCCTGAAGCTTTCTTT. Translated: CSAPDKRIPEAFF.

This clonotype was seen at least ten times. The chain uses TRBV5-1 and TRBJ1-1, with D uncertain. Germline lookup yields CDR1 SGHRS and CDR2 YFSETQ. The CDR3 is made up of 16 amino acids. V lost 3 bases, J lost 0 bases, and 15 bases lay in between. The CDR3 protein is CASSSGNFNMNTEAFF. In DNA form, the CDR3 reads TGCGCCAGCAGCTCCGGTAACTTCAACATGAACACTGAAGCTTTCTTT.

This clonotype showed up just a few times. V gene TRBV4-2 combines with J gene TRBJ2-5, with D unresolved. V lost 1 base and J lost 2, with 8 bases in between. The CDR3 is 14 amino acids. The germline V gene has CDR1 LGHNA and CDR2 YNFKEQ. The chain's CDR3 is CASSQGGVQETQYF. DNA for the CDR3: TGTGCCAGCAGCCAAGGGGGTGTACAAGAGACCCAGTACTTC.

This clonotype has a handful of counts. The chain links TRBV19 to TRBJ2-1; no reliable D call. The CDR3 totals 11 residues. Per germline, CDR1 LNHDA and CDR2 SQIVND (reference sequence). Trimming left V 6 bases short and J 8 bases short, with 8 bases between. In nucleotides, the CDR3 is TGTGCCAGTAGGGGAAGATATGAGCAGTTCTTC. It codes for CASRGRYEQFF.

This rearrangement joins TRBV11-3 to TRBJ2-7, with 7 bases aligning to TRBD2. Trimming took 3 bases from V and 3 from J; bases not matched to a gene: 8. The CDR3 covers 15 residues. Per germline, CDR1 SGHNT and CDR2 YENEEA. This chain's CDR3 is CASSLGKTSSYEQYF. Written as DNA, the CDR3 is TGTGCCAGCAGCTTGGGGAAGACTAGCAGCTACGAGCAGTACTTC.

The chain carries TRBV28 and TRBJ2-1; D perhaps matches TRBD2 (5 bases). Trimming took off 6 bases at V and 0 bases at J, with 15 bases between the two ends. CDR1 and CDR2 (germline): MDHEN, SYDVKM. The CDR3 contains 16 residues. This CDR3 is CASSLAGASSYNEQFF. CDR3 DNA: TGTGCCAGCAGCCTTGCGGGCGCGAGCTCCTACAATGAGCAGTTCTTC.

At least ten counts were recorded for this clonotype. Here the CDR3 reads CASSEQGDGYTF. The CDR3 coding sequence is TGTGCCAGCAGTGAACAAGGGGATGGCTACACCTTC. The chain joins TRBV2 to TRBJ1-2; D is possibly TRBD1 (5 bases). Looked up from germline, CDR1 is SNHLY and CDR2 is FYNNEI. The V end lost 2 bases, the J end lost 6 bases, and 7 bases lay between the germline ends. This CDR3 has 12 residues.

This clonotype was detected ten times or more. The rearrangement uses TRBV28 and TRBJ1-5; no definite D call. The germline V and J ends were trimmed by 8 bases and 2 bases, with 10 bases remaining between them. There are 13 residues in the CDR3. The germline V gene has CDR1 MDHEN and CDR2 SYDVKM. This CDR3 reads CASRLSGNQPQHF. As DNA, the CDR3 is TGTGCCAGCCGCCTGTCGGGCAATCAGCCCCAGCATTTT.

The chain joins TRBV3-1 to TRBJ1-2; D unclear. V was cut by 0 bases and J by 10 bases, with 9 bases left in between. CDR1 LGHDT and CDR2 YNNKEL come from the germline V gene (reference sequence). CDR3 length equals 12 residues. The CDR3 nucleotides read TGTGCCAGCAGCCAAGATAGGTCGGACTACACCTTC. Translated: CASSQDRSDYTF.

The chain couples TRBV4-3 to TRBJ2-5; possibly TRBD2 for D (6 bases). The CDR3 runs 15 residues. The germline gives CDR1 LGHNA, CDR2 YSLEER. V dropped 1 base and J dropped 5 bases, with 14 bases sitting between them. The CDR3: CASSQAGLTGETQYF. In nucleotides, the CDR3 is TGCGCCAGCAGCCAAGCAGGACTAACTGGGGAGACCCAGTACTTC.

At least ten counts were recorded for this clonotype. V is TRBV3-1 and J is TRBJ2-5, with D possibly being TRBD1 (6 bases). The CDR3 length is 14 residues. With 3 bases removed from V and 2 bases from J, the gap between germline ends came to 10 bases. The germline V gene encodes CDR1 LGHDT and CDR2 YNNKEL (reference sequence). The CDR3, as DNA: TGTGCCAGCAGCCACCTACAGGGACAAGAGACCCAGTACTTC. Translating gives CASSHLQGQETQYF.

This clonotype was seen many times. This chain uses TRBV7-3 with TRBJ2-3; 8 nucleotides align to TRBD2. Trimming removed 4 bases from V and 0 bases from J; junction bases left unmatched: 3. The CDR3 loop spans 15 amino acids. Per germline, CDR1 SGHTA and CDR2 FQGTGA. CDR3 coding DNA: TGTGCCAGCAGCTCCCCGGGAGGGAGCACAGATACGCAGTATTTT. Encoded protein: CASSSPGGSTDTQYF.

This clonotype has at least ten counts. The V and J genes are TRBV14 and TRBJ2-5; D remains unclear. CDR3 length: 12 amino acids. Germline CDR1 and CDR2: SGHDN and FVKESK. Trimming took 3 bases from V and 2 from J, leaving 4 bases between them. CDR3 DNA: TGTGCCAGCAGCCAGCGGCAAGAGACCCAGTACTTC. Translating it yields CASSQRQETQYF.

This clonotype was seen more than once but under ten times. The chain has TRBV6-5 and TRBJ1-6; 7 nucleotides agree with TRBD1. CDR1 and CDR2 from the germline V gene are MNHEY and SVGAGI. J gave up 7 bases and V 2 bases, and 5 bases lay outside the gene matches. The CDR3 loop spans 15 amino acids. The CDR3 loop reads CASSYDTGVNSPLHF. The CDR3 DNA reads TGTGCCAGCAGTTACGACACAGGGGTGAATTCACCCCTCCACTTT.

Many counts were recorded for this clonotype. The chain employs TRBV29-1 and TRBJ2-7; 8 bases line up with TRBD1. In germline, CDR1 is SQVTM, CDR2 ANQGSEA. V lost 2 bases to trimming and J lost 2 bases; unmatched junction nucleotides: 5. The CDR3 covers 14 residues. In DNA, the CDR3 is TGCAGCGTTGAATTGGACAGGGTCCCCTACGAGCAGTACTTC. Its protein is CSVELDRVPYEQYF.

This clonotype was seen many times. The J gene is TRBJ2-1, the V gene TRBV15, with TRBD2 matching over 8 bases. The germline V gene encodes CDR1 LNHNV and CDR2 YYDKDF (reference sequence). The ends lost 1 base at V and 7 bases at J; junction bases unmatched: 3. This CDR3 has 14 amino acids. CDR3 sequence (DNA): TGTGCCACCAGCAGAGGTCGGGAGGGGAATGAGCAGTTCTTC. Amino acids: CATSRGREGNEQFF.